This T cell receptor (beta chain) originates from a study of shared clonotypes between healthy human individuals. Overall study: The plates for each donor numbered three CD4 naive, three CD4 memory, two CD8 naive and one CD8 memory.

In this sample, this clone turned up a few times. CDR1 and CDR2 from the germline V gene are KGHSH and LQKENI. The CDR3 totals 12 residues. V lost 6 bases and J lost 8, with 13 bases in between. Measured with immunoSEQ multiplex PCR; TCRdb has only the in-frame clones, and not every one. Of 600,000 to 800,000 clones in the sample, just under 75% were seen once. This chain uses TRBV18 with TRBJ1-2, with D uncertain. The sequenced sample was memory CD4+ T cells sorted from blood. Regarding subset: CD45RA-negative fraction. The receptor was derived from a woman in her twenties or thirties in good health. This CDR3 reads CASSPNTRGYTF. CDR3 in DNA: TGTGCCAGCTCTCCTAATACGAGGGGCTACACCTTC.